This passage covers 19 T cell receptor beta chains from one sample sequenced in a study of early T cells in non-severe SARS-CoV-2 infection. Each CDR3 protein gets one entry after TCRdb re-called the 5' RACE reads with MiXCR. The repertoire consists of roughly 75,000 distinct CDR3 sequences, with over 8.5% occurring once and the leading ten covering roughly 4.8%. Sequences were obtained from whole blood. All receptors come from an adult who was a healthcare worker with PCR-confirmed SARS-CoV-2 infection or an uninfected control (not recorded which).

This clonotype occurred a few times. The chain uses TRBV5-1 and TRBJ2-1; the D gene is possibly TRBD2 (5 bases). The CDR3 is 13 residues long. The ends were cut back, 4 bases at V and 7 bases at J, with 12 bases in the middle. Per the germline V gene, CDR1 is SGHRS and CDR2 is YFSETQ. The chain's CDR3 is CASSRGRVNEQFF. The CDR3 DNA reads TGCGCCAGCAGCCGTGGGAGAGTAAATGAGCAGTTCTTC.

The J gene is TRBJ1-5, the V gene TRBV20-1; D perhaps matches TRBD1 (5 bases). The germline V gene has CDR1 DFQATT and CDR2 SNEGSKA (reference sequence). There are 15 residues in the CDR3. V was pared by 4 bases and J by 0 bases, with 13 bases between. CDR3 in amino acids: CSAIQGSGSNQPQHF. The CDR3 DNA sequence: TGCAGTGCTATCCAGGGTAGCGGTAGCAATCAGCCCCAGCATTTT.

This sequence joins TRBV2 and TRBJ2-2; D may be TRBD1 (5 bases). This CDR3 is 16 amino acids long. The V and J ends lost 10 bases and 1 base respectively, with 19 bases between them. Germline CDR1 and CDR2: SNHLY and FYNNEI. CDR3 in amino acids: CATKPTGVMNTGELFF. CDR3 DNA: TGTGCCACCAAGCCCACAGGTGTTATGAACACCGGGGAGCTGTTTTTT.

In this sample, this clonotype turned up many times. V is TRBV5-1 and J is TRBJ2-1, with 7 positions matching TRBD1. Germline-derived CDR1 and CDR2 are SGHRS and YFSETQ. The CDR3 has 16 amino acids. V trimming: 3 bases; J trimming: 10 bases; junction bases outside the gene matches: 16. The CDR3 DNA is TGCGCCAGCAGCTCACAGGGGATCCAACCCAAGGGGGAGCAGTTCTTC. Residues: CASSSQGIQPKGEQFF. Together with reference TRBV5-1 and TRBJ2-1, the CDR3 gives the full variable domain: KAGVTQTPRYLIKTRGQQVTLSCSPISGHRSVSWYQQTPGQGLQFLFEYFSETQRNKGNFPGRFSGRQFSNSRSEMNVSTLELGDSALYLCASSSQGIQPKGEQFFGPGTRLTVL.

J is TRBJ2-7 and V is TRBV28, with D tentatively TRBD1 (6 bases). The CDR3 loop spans 16 amino acids. Germline CDR1 and CDR2: MDHEN and SYDVKM. The V end lost 10 bases, the J end lost 0 bases, and 22 bases lay between the germline ends. The CDR3 DNA reads as TGTGCCACCGCGACAGGCCCCAGGGTTGGCTCCTACGAGCAGTACTTC. This encodes CATATGPRVGSYEQYF.

The genes are TRBV5-5 and TRBJ1-6; the match to TRBD1 covers 10 bases. The V and J ends lost 2 bases and 10 bases, in that order; junction bases with no gene match: 6. The V gene's germline CDR1 is SGHKS and CDR2 YYEKEE (reference sequence). The CDR3 consists of 15 residues. The CDR3 region is CASSFPGTGESPLHF. The CDR3 bases are TGTGCCAGCAGCTTCCCCGGGACAGGGGAATCACCCCTCCACTTT.

This clonotype has only a few counts. The chain employs TRBV28 and TRBJ1-1; D gene unclear. There are 12 residues in the CDR3. Germline V gene lookup returns CDR1 MDHEN and CDR2 SYDVKM. Trimming took off 3 bases at V and 9 bases at J, with 11 bases between the two ends. The CDR3 sequence: CASSFYGLQAFF. The DNA of the CDR3 is TGTGCCAGCAGTTTCTACGGCCTTCAAGCTTTCTTT.

The chain employs TRBV27 and TRBJ1-2; weak D call: TRBD1 (6 bases). Per the germline V gene, CDR1 is MNHEY and CDR2 is SMNVEV (reference sequence). CDR3 length equals 15 residues. The V and J ends lost 5 bases and 5 bases respectively, with 18 bases between them. The CDR3 is CASSGRTDRDYGYTF. The CDR3 DNA reads TGTGCCAGCAGTGGAAGGACAGATAGGGATTATGGCTACACCTTC.

This sequence joins TRBV30 and TRBJ2-3; D uncertain. This CDR3 has 11 amino acids. Between the trimmed V and J ends, which lost 6 bases and 4 bases, there was a span of 8 bases. CDR1 is GTSNPN, CDR2 SVGIG, per germline (reference sequence). The CDR3 DNA reads as TGTGCCTGTAGTACCGCAGATACGCAGTATTTT. Its translation: CACSTADTQYF.

The chain links TRBV6-5 to TRBJ1-1, with TRBD1 matching over 7 bases. The CDR3 is 14 residues long. V lost 8 bases and J lost 0; bases outside the gene matches: 6. Per the germline V gene, CDR1 is MNHEY and CDR2 is SVGAGI. The CDR3 protein is CASGGGQLNTEAFF. Here the CDR3 DNA reads TGTGCCAGCGGGGGGGGACAGCTGAACACTGAAGCTTTCTTT.

This clonotype has ten or more counts. V usage is TRBV20-1 and J usage is TRBJ2-3; no clear D. The CDR3 contains 13 residues. Germline V CDR1 and CDR2: DFQATT, SNEGSKA (reference sequence). The CDR3 spells CSTSQSGTDTQYF. CDR3 nucleotides: TGCAGCACCTCTCAGAGTGGCACAGATACGCAGTATTTT.

J is TRBJ2-1 and V is TRBV7-3, with no clear D. Germline assignment: CDR1 SGHTA and CDR2 FQGTGA. Trimming removed 0 bases at V and 6 bases at J, with 12 bases between. The CDR3 covers 15 residues. The CDR3 bases are TGTGCCAGCAGCTTAACGCGAGACCCAGGCAATGAGCAGTTCTTC. Its protein is CASSLTRDPGNEQFF.

The chain uses TRBV7-8 and TRBJ2-1; TRBD2 matches 7 bases. The CDR3 has 15 amino acids. Per the germline V gene, CDR1 is SGHVS and CDR2 is FQNEAQ. V lost 1 base and J lost 4; bases outside the gene matches: 4. CDR3 nucleotide sequence: TGTGCCAGCAGCTTAGATAGCGGGCTTTACAATGAGCAGTTCTTC. Translating gives CASSLDSGLYNEQFF.

In its sample, this clonotype was seen a few times. The chain joins TRBV12-3 or TRBV12-4 to TRBJ2-7, with TRBD1 matching 8 bases. CDR3 size: 17 residues. Trimming at V came to 6 bases and at J to 4 bases, leaving 17 bases not matched to a gene. The CDR3: CASSSSGGGRIKYEQYF. CDR3 bases: TGTGCCAGCAGCTCCTCAGGGGGCGGCCGTATTAAATACGAGCAGTACTTC.

This chain uses TRBV7-2 with TRBJ2-1; TRBD2 matches 10 bases. V lost 6 bases and J lost 6; bases outside the gene matches: 8. The CDR3 extends over 15 amino acids. Germline V gene data show CDR1 as SGHTA and CDR2 as FQGNSA. This chain's CDR3 is CASSPSGRGVNEQFF. DNA for the CDR3: TGTGCCAGCAGTCCTAGCGGGAGAGGGGTCAATGAGCAGTTCTTC.

This chain uses TRBV19 with TRBJ2-2; possibly TRBD1 or TRBD2 for D (7 bases each). The V gene's germline CDR1 is LNHDA and CDR2 SQIVND (reference sequence). The CDR3 length is 15 residues. The ends were cut back, 10 bases at V and 2 bases at J, with 17 bases in the middle. The CDR3, as DNA: TGTGCCACCCGGGGAGGGGACAGAAACACCGGGGAGCTGTTTTTT. Encoded protein: CATRGGDRNTGELFF.

A few counts support this clonotype. The chain carries TRBV28 and TRBJ2-1; D ambiguous. The germline V gene has CDR1 MDHEN and CDR2 SYDVKM. The CDR3 runs to 12 residues. V shed 2 bases and J shed 6 bases, with 5 bases lying between them. CDR3 nucleotide sequence: TGTGCCAGCAGTTTAGGAGCCAATGAGCAGTTCTTC. Amino acids: CASSLGANEQFF.

This clonotype was detected many times. The chain recombines TRBV2 with TRBJ2-1, with 7 bases that match TRBD2. V shed 3 bases, J shed 5 bases, and the junction held 7 bases outside the gene matches. The CDR3 runs to 15 residues. The germline gives CDR1 SNHLY, CDR2 FYNNEI. CDR3 protein: CASSDTRGGDNEQFF. CDR3 in DNA: TGTGCCAGCAGTGACACGAGGGGAGGGGACAATGAGCAGTTCTTC. The whole variable domain, filled in from reference TRBV2 and TRBJ2-1, reads EPEVTQTPSHQVTQMGQEVILRCVPISNHLYFYWYRQILGQKVEFLVSFYNNEISEKSEIFDDQFSVERPDGSNFTLKIRSTKLEDSAMYFCASSDTRGGDNEQFFGPGTRLTVL.

This clonotype was detected many times. The V call is TRBV27, the J call TRBJ1-2, with D maybe TRBD1 (5 bases). The CDR3 covers 13 residues. Trimming removed 6 bases from V and 8 bases from J, with 16 bases in between. Germline CDR1 MNHEY, CDR2 SMNVEV (reference sequence). CDR3 sequence (DNA): TGTGCCAGCAGCCCGGGGGGACCCGTGGGCTACACCTTC. Translated, it gives CASSPGGPVGYTF.